Below are 6 T cell receptor beta chains sequenced from a single sample in a study of cytomegalovirus exposure and HLA in healthy donors. PCR was performed using 60 Vbeta and 13 Jbeta primers. Assay used: immunoSEQ multiplex PCR; TCRdb lists only in-frame clones, some missing. The table shows under 150,000 clones, with about four fifths occurring only once. What was sequenced was PBMCs. These receptors were obtained from a female donor in good health and CMV-seronegative.

The chain employs TRBV27 and TRBJ2-7; weak D call: TRBD1 (6 bases). With 6 bases removed from V and 0 bases from J, the gap between germline ends came to 15 bases. The CDR3 totals 15 residues. The germline V gene has CDR1 MNHEY and CDR2 SMNVEV (reference sequence). The DNA of the CDR3 is TGTGCCAGCAGCCGCGGACAGATGAGCTCCTACGAGCAGTACTTC. The encoded protein is CASSRGQMSSYEQYF.

The rearrangement uses TRBV11-2 and TRBJ2-3, with 8 positions matching TRBD2. Germline V gene data show CDR1 as SGHAT and CDR2 as FQNNGV. This CDR3 is built from 14 residues. V lost 5 bases to trimming and J lost 5 bases; unmatched junction nucleotides: 6. CDR3 DNA: TGTGCCAGCAGCCCCAGCGGGGGCCGAGATACGCAGTATTTT. Protein product: CASSPSGGRDTQYF.

This clone was counted a few times. The rearrangement links TRBV5-1 to TRBJ2-1, with D uncertain. Deletions cut 2 bases from V and 6 bases from J, with 9 bases between. This CDR3 is 13 amino acids long. CDR1 is SGHRS and CDR2 is YFSETQ in the germline V gene. CDR3 protein: CASSFLDLNEQFF. The CDR3, as DNA: TGCGCCAGCAGCTTTCTAGATCTCAATGAGCAGTTCTTC.

The gene calls are TRBV19 and TRBJ2-3; D gene uncertain. The CDR3 consists of 13 residues. Deletions cut 3 bases from V and 6 bases from J, with 10 bases between. Looked up from germline, CDR1 is LNHDA and CDR2 is SQIVND (reference sequence). CDR3 sequence reads: CASSIEVPDTQYF. The CDR3 nucleotides read TGTGCCAGTAGTATCGAGGTCCCCGATACGCAGTATTTT.

The J gene is TRBJ2-2, the V gene TRBV7-6; 9 positions agree with TRBD1. Losses at the gene ends were 5 bases for V and 3 bases for J; bases not matched to a gene: 10. This CDR3 is 17 amino acids long. CDR1 SGHVS and CDR2 FNYEAQ come from the germline V gene. The CDR3 region is CASSVPPRDRDTGELFF. CDR3 sequence (DNA): TGTGCCAGCAGCGTACCCCCCCGGGACAGGGACACCGGGGAGCTGTTTTTT. Drawing the rest from reference TRBV7-6 and TRBJ2-2, the complete variable domain is GAGVSQSPRYKVTKRGQDVALRCDPISGHVSLYWYRQALGQGPEFLTYFNYEAQQDKSGLPNDRFSAERPEGSISTLTIQRTEQRDSAMYRCASSVPPRDRDTGELFFGEGSRLTVL.

The chain couples TRBV4-1 to TRBJ1-2, with D hard to call. The CDR3 extends over 15 amino acids. The V gene's germline CDR1 is MGHRA and CDR2 YSYEKL. With 3 bases removed from V and 7 bases from J, the gap between germline ends came to 18 bases. CDR3 amino acids: CASSHLSPRAFGYTF. In DNA form, the CDR3 reads TGCGCCAGCAGCCATCTAAGCCCCCGAGCTTTTGGCTACACCTTC.